There are a few counts of the clone carrying this T cell receptor (beta chain). The antigen remains unidentified. Deletions cut 0 bases from V and 1 base from J, with 10 bases between. Germline V gene sequence: CDR1 SGDLS, CDR2 YYNGEE. The CDR3 length is 16 residues. Preparation of the TCRbeta library involved a method that used unique molecular identifiers. TCRdb processed the PCR reads anew with MiXCR; each CDR3 protein has one entry. This repertoire shows 500,000 to 600,000 distinct CDR3 sequences, about a quarter found once; its top ten account for about 35%. This record belongs to a study of T-cell reconstitution after alpha-beta-depleted transplantation in children. Study results and caveats: Surviving thymic progenitors and recipient T cells were the source of high TCRbeta diversity at day 60 in some patients. One year after transplant, T-cell counts and diversity came mostly from newly produced T cells. Several hundred graft clones that had expanded were reportedly the source of alpha-beta T cells about two months after transplant.

This receptor was obtained from a boy in the first two years of life with Wiskott-Aldrich syndrome, due to receive a stem cell transplant. The sequencing here drew on PBMCs, taken before TCRalphabeta/CD19-depleted stem cell transplant. The chain couples TRBV9 to TRBJ2-2; tentative D call: TRBD2 (6 bases). The CDR3 DNA sequence: TGTGCCAGCAGCGTAGACGTTAGCGGGAACACCGGGGAGCTGTTTTTT. This sequence encodes CASSVDVSGNTGELFF.